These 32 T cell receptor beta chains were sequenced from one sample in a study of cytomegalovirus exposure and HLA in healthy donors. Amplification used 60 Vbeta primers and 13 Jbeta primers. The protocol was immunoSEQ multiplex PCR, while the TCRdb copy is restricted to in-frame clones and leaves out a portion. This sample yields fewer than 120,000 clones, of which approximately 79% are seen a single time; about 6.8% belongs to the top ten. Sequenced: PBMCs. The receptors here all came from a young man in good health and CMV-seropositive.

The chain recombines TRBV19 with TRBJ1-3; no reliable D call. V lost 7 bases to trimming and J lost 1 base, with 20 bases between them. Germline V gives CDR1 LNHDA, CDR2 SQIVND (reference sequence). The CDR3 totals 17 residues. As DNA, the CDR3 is TGTGCCAGTACCCTCACCCAGGTGCCATATTCTGGAAACACCATATATTTT. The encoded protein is CASTLTQVPYSGNTIYF.

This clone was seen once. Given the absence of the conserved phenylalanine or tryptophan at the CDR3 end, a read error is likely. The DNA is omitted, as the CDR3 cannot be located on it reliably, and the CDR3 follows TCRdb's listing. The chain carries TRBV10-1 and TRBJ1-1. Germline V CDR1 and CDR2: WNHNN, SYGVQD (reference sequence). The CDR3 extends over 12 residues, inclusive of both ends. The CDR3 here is CASSESGSWSFL.

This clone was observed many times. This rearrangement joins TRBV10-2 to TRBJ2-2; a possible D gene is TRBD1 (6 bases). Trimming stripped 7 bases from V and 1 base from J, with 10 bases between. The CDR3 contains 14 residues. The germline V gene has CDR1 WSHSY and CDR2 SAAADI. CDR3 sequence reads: CASKWTENTGELFF. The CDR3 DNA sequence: TGCGCCAGCAAATGGACAGAGAACACCGGGGAGCTGTTTTTT.

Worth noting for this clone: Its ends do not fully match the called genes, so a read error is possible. The CDR3 DNA follows: TGCGCCAGCAGCCAAGCGCCGTTATACTCCTATAATTCCCCCCTCCACTTT. As protein: CASSQAPLYSYNSPLHF. The chain has TRBV4-1 and TRBJ1-6; D not resolved. The CDR3 is made up of 17 amino acids. CDR1 and CDR2 (germline): MGHRA, YSYEKL.

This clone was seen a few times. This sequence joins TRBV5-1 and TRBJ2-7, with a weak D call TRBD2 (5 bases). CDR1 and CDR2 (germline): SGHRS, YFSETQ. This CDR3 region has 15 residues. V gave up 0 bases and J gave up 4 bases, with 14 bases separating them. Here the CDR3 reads CASSLAPGYLYEQYF. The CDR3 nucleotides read TGCGCCAGCAGCTTGGCCCCGGGGTATCTGTACGAGCAGTACTTC.

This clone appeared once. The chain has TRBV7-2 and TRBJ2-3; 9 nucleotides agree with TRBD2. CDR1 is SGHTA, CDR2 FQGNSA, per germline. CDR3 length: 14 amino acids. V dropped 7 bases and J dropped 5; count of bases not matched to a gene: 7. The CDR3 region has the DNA TGTGCCAGCACCAGCGGGGGGCATGAAGATACGCAGTATTTT. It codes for CASTSGGHEDTQYF.

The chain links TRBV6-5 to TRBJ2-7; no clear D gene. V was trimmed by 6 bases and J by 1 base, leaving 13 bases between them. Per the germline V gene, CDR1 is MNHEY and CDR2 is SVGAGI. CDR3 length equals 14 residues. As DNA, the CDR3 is TGTGCCAGCAGCCCCAGCCGGGTGTCCTACGAGCAGTACTTC. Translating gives CASSPSRVSYEQYF.

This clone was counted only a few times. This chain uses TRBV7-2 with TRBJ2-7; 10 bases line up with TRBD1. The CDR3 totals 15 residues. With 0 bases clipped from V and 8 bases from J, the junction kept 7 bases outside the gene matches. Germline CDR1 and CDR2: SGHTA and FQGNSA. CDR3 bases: TGTGCCAGCAGCTTAGCGGTGACAGGGGGCGATAAGCAGTACTTC. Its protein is CASSLAVTGGDKQYF.

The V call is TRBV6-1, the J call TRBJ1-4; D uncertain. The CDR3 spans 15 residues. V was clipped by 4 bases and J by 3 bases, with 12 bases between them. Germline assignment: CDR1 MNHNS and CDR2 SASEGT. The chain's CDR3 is CASSVETRPNEKLFF. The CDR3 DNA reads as TGTGCCAGCAGTGTGGAGACTCGGCCTAATGAAAAACTGTTTTTT.

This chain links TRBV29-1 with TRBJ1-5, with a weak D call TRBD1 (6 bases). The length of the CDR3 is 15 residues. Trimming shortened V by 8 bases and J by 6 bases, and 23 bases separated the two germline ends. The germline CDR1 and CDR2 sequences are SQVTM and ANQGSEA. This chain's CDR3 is CSTRPGTTVPQPQHF. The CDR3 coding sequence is TGCAGCACAAGGCCCGGGACAACTGTCCCTCAGCCCCAGCATTTT.

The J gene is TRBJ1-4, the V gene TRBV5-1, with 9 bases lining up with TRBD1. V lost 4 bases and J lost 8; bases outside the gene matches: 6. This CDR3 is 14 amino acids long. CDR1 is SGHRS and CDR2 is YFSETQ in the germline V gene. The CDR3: CASSETGGDEKLFF. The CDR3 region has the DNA TGCGCCAGCAGCGAGACAGGGGGAGACGAAAAACTGTTTTTT. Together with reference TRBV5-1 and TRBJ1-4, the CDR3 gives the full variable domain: KAGVTQTPRYLIKTRGQQVTLSCSPISGHRSVSWYQQTPGQGLQFLFEYFSETQRNKGNFPGRFSGRQFSNSRSEMNVSTLELGDSALYLCASSETGGDEKLFFGSGTQLSVL.

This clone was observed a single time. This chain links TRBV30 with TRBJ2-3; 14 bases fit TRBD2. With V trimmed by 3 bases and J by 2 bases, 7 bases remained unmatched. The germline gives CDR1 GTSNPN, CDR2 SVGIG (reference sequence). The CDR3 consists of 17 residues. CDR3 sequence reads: CAWSLGLAGVSTDTQYF. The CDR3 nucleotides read TGTGCCTGGAGCTTGGGACTAGCGGGGGTTTCCACAGATACGCAGTATTTT.

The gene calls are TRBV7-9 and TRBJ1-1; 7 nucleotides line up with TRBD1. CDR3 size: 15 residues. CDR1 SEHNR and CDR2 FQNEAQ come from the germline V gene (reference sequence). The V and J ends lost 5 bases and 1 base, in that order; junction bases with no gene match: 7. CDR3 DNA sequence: TGTGCCAGCAGCCAGAGGACAGGCGAGAACACTGAAGCTTTCTTT. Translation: CASSQRTGENTEAFF.

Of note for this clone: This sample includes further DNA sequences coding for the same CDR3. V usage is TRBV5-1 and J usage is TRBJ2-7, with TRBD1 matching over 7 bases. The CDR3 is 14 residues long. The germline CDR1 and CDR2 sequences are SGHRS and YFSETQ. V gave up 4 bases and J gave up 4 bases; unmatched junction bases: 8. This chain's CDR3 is CASSATGVGYEQYF. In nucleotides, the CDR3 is TGCGCCAGCAGCGCCACAGGGGTTGGTTACGAGCAGTACTTC.

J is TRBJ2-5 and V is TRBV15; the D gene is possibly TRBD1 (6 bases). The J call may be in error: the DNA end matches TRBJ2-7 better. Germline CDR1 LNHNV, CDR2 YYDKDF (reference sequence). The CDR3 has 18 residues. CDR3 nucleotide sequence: TGTGCCACCAGCAGTCCTATACGCCCCGGGACACGGCCCTACGAGCAGTACTTC. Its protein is CATSSPIRPGTRPYEQYF.

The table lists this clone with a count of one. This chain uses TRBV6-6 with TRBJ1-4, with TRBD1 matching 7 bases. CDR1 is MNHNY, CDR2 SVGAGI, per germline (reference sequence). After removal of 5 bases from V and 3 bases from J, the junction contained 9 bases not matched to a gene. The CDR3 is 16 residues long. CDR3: CASSREGGRANEKLFF. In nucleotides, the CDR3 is TGTGCCAGCAGTCGCGAAGGGGGCAGGGCTAATGAAAAACTGTTTTTT.

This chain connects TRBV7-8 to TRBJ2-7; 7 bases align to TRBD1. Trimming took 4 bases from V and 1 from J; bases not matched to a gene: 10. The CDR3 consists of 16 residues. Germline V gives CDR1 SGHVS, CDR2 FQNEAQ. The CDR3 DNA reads TGTGCCAGCAGCTCCGAGGGGGCTGGGGCGTCCTACGAGCAGTACTTC. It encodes CASSSEGAGASYEQYF.

The CDR3 coding sequence is TGTGCCAGCAGCTCGGGACAGGGGATCACTGAAGCTTTCTTT. Translation: CASSSGQGITEAFF. J is TRBJ1-1 and V is TRBV11-2; 10 bases map to TRBD1. This CDR3 has 14 residues. The germline V gene has CDR1 SGHAT and CDR2 FQNNGV. Germline trimming cut 4 bases from V and 4 bases from J; bases unmatched to any gene: 3.

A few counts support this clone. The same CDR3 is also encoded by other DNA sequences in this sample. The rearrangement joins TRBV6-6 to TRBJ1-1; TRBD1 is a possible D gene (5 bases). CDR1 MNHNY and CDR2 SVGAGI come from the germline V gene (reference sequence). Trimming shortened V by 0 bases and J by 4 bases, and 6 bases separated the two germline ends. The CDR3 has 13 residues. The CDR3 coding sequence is TGTGCCAGCAGTTACTCCCAGGGCACTGAAGCTTTCTTT. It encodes CASSYSQGTEAFF.

The CDR3 loop is CASSEALPGSGGTEKLFF. DNA of the CDR3: TGTGCCAGCAGTGAAGCGCTTCCAGGGTCAGGGGGAACTGAAAAACTGTTTTTT. V usage is TRBV2 and J usage is TRBJ1-4; 7 bases match TRBD1. Germline V gene lookup returns CDR1 SNHLY and CDR2 FYNNEI. V was pared by 0 bases and J by 7 bases, with 14 bases of the junction left unmatched. This CDR3 comprises 18 residues.

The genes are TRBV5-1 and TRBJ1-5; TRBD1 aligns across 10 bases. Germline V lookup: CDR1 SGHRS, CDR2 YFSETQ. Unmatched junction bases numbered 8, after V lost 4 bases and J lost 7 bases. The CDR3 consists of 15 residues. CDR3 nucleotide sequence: TGCGCCAGCAGCCCGGGGACAGGGGAAGGCCAGCCCCAGCATTTT. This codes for CASSPGTGEGQPQHF.

The CDR3: CASSFDLWADYGYTF. The CDR3 DNA is TGTGCCAGCAGCTTCGATCTCTGGGCAGACTATGGCTACACCTTC. V gene TRBV11-2 combines with J gene TRBJ1-2, with D unresolved. Germline-derived CDR1 and CDR2 are SGHAT and FQNNGV. There are 15 residues in the CDR3. With 3 bases removed from V and 3 bases from J, the gap between germline ends came to 14 bases.

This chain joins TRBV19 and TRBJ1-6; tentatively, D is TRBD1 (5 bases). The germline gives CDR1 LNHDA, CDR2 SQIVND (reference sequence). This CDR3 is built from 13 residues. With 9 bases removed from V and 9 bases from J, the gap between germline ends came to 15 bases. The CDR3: CASAQGYGSPLHF. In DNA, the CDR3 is TGTGCCAGCGCCCAGGGTTATGGTTCACCCCTCCACTTT.

CDR3 coding DNA: TGTGCCAGTAAAATAAGCGGGGGGGCGGACAATGAGCAGTTCTTC. Encoded protein: CASKISGGADNEQFF. This chain uses TRBV19 with TRBJ2-1; 10 nucleotides match TRBD2. Per the germline V gene, CDR1 is LNHDA and CDR2 is SQIVND (reference sequence). J gave up 5 bases and V 7 bases, and 8 bases lay outside the gene matches. This CDR3 is built from 15 residues.

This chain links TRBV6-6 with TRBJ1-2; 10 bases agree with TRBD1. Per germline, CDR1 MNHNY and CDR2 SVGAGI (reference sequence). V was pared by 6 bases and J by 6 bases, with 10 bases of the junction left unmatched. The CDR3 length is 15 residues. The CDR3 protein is CASREPQDRGHGYTF. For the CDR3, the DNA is TGTGCCAGCAGGGAGCCTCAAGACAGGGGGCATGGCTACACCTTC.

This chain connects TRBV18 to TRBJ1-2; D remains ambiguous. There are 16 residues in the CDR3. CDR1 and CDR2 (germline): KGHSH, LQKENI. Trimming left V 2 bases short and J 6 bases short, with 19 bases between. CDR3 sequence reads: CASSPSGGQKANGYTF. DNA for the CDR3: TGTGCCAGCTCACCATCAGGAGGGCAGAAGGCTAATGGCTACACCTTC.

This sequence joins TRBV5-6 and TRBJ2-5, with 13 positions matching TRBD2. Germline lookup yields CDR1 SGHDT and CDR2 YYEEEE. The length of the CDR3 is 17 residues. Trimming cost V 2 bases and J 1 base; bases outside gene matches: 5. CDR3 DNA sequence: TGTGCCAGCAGCTTCGGACTAGCGGGGGAGACCCAAGAGACCCAGTACTTC. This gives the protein CASSFGLAGETQETQYF.

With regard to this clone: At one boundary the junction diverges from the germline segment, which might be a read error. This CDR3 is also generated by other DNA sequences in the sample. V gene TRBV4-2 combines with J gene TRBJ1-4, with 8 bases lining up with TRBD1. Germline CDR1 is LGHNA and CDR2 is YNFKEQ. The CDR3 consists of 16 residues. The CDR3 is CASSQEVGTGPYELFF. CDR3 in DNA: TGTGCCAGCAGCCAAGAGGTCGGGACAGGACCTTATGAACTGTTTTTC.

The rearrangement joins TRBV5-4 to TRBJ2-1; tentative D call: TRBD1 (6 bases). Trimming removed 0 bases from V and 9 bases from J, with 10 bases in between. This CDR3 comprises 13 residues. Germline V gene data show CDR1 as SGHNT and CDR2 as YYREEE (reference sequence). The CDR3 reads CASSLDRESEQFF. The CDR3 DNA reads TGTGCCAGCAGCTTGGACAGGGAGAGTGAGCAGTTCTTC.

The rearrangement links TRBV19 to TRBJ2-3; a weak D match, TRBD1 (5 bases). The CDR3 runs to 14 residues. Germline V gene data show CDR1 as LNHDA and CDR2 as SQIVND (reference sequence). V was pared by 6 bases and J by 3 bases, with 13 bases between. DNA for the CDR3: TGTGCCAGTAGGAGTTATAGACAGACAGATACGCAGTATTTT. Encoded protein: CASRSYRQTDTQYF.

The CDR3 spells CASSNTGFTEAFF. The DNA of the CDR3 is TGCGCCAGCAGCAACACAGGGTTCACTGAAGCTTTCTTT. The V gene is TRBV5-1, the J gene TRBJ1-1; TRBD1 is a possible D gene (6 bases). CDR1 SGHRS and CDR2 YFSETQ come from the germline V gene. CDR3 length: 13 amino acids. V shed 4 bases and J shed 4 bases, with 11 bases lying between them.

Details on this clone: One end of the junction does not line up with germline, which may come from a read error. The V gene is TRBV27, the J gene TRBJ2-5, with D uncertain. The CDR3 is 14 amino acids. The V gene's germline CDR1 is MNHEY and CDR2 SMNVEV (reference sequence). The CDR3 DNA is TGTGCCAGCAGTTCCCCGGGTGCCGTAGAGCCCCAGTACTTC. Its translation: CASSSPGAVEPQYF.